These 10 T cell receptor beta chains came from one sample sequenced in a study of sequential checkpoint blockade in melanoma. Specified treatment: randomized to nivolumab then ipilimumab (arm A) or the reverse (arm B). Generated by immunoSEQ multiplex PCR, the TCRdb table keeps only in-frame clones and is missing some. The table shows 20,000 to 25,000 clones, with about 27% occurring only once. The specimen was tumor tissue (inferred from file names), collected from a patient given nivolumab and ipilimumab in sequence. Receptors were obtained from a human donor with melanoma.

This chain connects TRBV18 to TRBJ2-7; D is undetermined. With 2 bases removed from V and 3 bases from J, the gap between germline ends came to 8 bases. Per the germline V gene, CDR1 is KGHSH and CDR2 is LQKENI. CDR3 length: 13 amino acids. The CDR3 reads CASSPRQDYEQYF. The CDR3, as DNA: TGTGCCAGCTCACCAAGGCAGGACTACGAGCAGTACTTC. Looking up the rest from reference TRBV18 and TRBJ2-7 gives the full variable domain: NAGVMQNPRHLVRRRGQEARLRCSPMKGHSHVYWYRQLPEEGLKFMVYLQKENIIDESGMPKERFSAEFPKEGPSILRIQQVVRGDSAAYFCASSPRQDYEQYFGPGTRLTVT.

The CDR3 nucleotides are TGTGCCAGCAGTGAATACAATAGGAAGGGTAAAGACACTGAAGCTTTCTTT. Translation gives CASSEYNRKGKDTEAFF. V is TRBV25-1 and J is TRBJ1-1; no clear D. This CDR3 region has 17 residues. Trimming left V 0 bases short and J 3 bases short, with 17 bases between. From germline, CDR1 is MGHDK and CDR2 SYGVNS. The full variable domain, rest sourced from reference TRBV25-1 and TRBJ1-1, is EADIYQTPRYLVIGTGKKITLECSQTMGHDKMYWYQQDPGMELHLIHYSYGVNSTEKGDLSSESTVSRIRTEHFPLTLESARPSHTSQYLCASSEYNRKGKDTEAFFGQGTRLTVV.

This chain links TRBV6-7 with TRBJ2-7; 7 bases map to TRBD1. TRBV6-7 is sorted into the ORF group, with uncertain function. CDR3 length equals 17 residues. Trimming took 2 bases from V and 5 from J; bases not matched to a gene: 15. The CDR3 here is CASSYTYDAGQVDEQYF. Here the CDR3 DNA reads TGTGCCAGCAGTTACACCTACGACGCAGGACAGGTGGACGAGCAGTACTTC.

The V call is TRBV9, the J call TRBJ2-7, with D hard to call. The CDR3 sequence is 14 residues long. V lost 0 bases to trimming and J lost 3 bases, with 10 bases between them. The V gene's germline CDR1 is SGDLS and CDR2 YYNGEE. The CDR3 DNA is TGTGCCAGCAGCGTAGAGGCAGATATCTACGAGCAGTACTTC. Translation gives CASSVEADIYEQYF.

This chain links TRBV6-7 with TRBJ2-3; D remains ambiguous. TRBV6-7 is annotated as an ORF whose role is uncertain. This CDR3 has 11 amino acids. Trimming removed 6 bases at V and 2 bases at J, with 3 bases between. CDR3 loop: CASRSTDTQYF. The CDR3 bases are TGTGCCAGCAGATCCACAGATACGCAGTATTTT.

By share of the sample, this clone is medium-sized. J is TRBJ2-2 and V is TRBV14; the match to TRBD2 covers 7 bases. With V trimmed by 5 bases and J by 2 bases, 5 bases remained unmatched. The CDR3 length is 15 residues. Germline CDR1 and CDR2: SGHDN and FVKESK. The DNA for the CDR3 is TGTGCCAGCAGCATGTGGGAGGGAAACACCGGGGAGCTGTTTTTT. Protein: CASSMWEGNTGELFF.

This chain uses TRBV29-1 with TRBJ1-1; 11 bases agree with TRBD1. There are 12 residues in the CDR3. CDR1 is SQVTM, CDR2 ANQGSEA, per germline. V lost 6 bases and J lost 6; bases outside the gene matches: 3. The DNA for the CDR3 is TGCAGCGTCGCGGGACAGGGGGCTGAAGCTTTCTTT. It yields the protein CSVAGQGAEAFF.

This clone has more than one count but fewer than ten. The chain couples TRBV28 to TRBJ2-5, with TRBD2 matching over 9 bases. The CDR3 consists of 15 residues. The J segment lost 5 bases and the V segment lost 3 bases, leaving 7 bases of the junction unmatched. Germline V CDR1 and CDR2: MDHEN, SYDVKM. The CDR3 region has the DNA TGTGCCAGCAGTTTGATAGCGGGAGTCGGTGAGACCCAGTACTTC. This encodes CASSLIAGVGETQYF.

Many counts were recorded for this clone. In nucleotides, the CDR3 is TGTGCCAGCAGTTCCCTGCGGGGCTATGGCTACACCTTC. Its translation: CASSSLRGYGYTF. The genes are TRBV6-8 and TRBJ1-2; no clear D. Between the trimmed V and J ends, which lost 4 bases and 4 bases, there was a span of 10 bases. The CDR3 totals 13 residues. From germline, CDR1 is MNHGY and CDR2 SAAAGT.

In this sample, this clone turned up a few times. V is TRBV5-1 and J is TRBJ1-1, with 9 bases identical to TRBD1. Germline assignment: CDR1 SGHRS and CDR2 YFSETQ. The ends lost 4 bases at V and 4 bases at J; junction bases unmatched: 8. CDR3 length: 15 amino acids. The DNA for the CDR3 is TGCGCCAGCAGCACGGGACAGGGCTCGGGCACTGAAGCTTTCTTT. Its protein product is CASSTGQGSGTEAFF. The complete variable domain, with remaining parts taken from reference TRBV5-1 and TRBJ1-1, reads KAGVTQTPRYLIKTRGQQVTLSCSPISGHRSVSWYQQTPGQGLQFLFEYFSETQRNKGNFPGRFSGRQFSNSRSEMNVSTLELGDSALYLCASSTGQGSGTEAFFGQGTRLTVV.